These 25 T cell receptor beta chains were sequenced from one sample in a study of cytomegalovirus exposure and HLA in healthy donors. Primers included in the PCR were 60 Vbeta and 13 Jbeta primers. The method was immunoSEQ multiplex PCR; TCRdb's version includes in-frame clones alone and lacks a portion of them. The sample shows under 200,000 clones, approximately 80% of them seen only once. Sequencing used PBMCs. The receptors derive from a woman aged 18-29 years in good health and CMV-seropositive.

The V gene is TRBV7-9, the J gene TRBJ2-1; 11 nucleotides agree with TRBD2. CDR1 and CDR2 from the germline V gene are SEHNR and FQNEAQ (reference sequence). The CDR3 is made up of 15 amino acids. The junction had 1 base not matched to a gene; V was cut back by 3 bases and J by 3 bases. CDR3 loop: CASSLGTSGYNEQFF. The CDR3 DNA reads TGTGCCAGCAGCTTGGGGACTAGCGGCTACAATGAGCAGTTCTTC.

The chain joins TRBV11-2 to TRBJ2-5, with D tentatively TRBD2 (6 bases). The end of the DNA is better explained by TRBJ2-7, so the J call may be wrong. The CDR3 consists of 13 residues. CDR1 is SGHAT and CDR2 is FQNNGV in the germline V gene. The CDR3: CASSSTGTYEQYF. CDR3 in DNA: TGTGCCAGCAGCTCAACCGGGACTTACGAGCAGTACTTC.

The count of this clone is one. This chain connects TRBV2 to TRBJ2-5; a weak D match, TRBD1 (6 bases). Trimming shortened V by 4 bases and J by 2 bases, and 14 bases separated the two germline ends. CDR1 SNHLY and CDR2 FYNNEI come from the germline V gene. This CDR3 region has 15 residues. The CDR3 loop is CASSVVRGTQETQYF. CDR3 bases: TGTGCCAGCAGTGTTGTGAGGGGGACACAAGAGACCCAGTACTTC.

J is TRBJ2-3 and V is TRBV10-3; 11 bases fit TRBD2. Germline trimming cut 5 bases from V and 4 bases from J; bases unmatched to any gene: 5. Germline CDR1 and CDR2: ENHRY and SYGVKD. The CDR3 totals 15 residues. The CDR3 spells CAISKIAGGPDTQYF. The CDR3 coding sequence is TGTGCCATCAGTAAAATAGCGGGGGGGCCAGATACGCAGTATTTT.

The V and J genes are TRBV6-5 and TRBJ2-7, with 8 bases aligning to TRBD1. Germline CDR1 and CDR2: MNHEY and SVGAGI. V shed 4 bases, J shed 4 bases, and the junction held 3 bases outside the gene matches. The CDR3 has 13 amino acids. The DNA of the CDR3 is TGTGCCAGCAGTTCCGGACAGGGATACGAGCAGTACGTC. It yields the protein CASSSGQGYEQYV.

The chain links TRBV5-1 to TRBJ2-5; D perhaps matches TRBD2 (6 bases). From germline, CDR1 is SGHRS and CDR2 YFSETQ. V was cut by 9 bases and J by 2 bases, with 17 bases left in between. The CDR3 consists of 14 residues. CDR3 coding DNA: TGCGCCACAAGACTAGTGCCACAACAAGAGACCCAGTACTTC. This translates into CATRLVPQQETQYF.

The V gene is TRBV10-3, the J gene TRBJ1-1; D is uncertain. The CDR3 has 14 amino acids. Trimming left V 0 bases short and J 4 bases short, with 9 bases between. CDR1 is ENHRY, CDR2 SYGVKD, per germline. The CDR3 DNA is TGTGCCATCAGTGAGTCGAATCGGGGCACTGAAGCTTTCTTT. It translates to CAISESNRGTEAFF.

The genes are TRBV29-1 and TRBJ1-2, with D tentatively TRBD1 (5 bases). This CDR3 region has 16 residues. The germline V gene has CDR1 SQVTM and CDR2 ANQGSEA. Between the trimmed V and J ends, which lost 4 bases and 2 bases, there was a span of 20 bases. In DNA, the CDR3 is TGCAGCGTTGTATTTATAGGGGATACAACCAACTATGGCTACACCTTC. Encoded protein: CSVVFIGDTTNYGYTF.

This clone was observed a few times. The chain joins TRBV6-4 to TRBJ2-1; 16 positions agree with TRBD2. The V segment lost 5 bases and the J segment 9 bases; nucleotides outside the gene matches: 7. The CDR3 has 16 amino acids. Germline CDR1 MRHNA, CDR2 SNTAGT. The CDR3 DNA sequence: TGTGCCAGCAGTTCCGGGACTAGCGGGGGGGCAAGTGAGCAGTTCTTC. As protein: CASSSGTSGGASEQFF.

The rearrangement links TRBV7-2 to TRBJ2-3, with D unresolved. Trimming cost V 1 base and J 0 bases, with 8 bases left between them. CDR3 length: 15 residues. CDR1 and CDR2 (germline): SGHTA, FQGNSA. CDR3 DNA: TGTGCCAGCAGCTTAGGCGGTGCTAGCACAGATACGCAGTATTTT. Translated: CASSLGGASTDTQYF.

With respect to this clone: Different DNA sequences within this sample yield the same CDR3. The chain carries TRBV19 and TRBJ1-2; D perhaps matches TRBD1 (5 bases). The CDR3 is made up of 15 amino acids. The germline V gene encodes CDR1 LNHDA and CDR2 SQIVND (reference sequence). V lost 7 bases, J lost 1 base, and 16 bases lay in between. The CDR3 protein is CASIPPGLYNYGYTF. CDR3 coding DNA: TGTGCCAGTATCCCACCGGGACTGTATAACTATGGCTACACCTTC.

The CDR3 nucleotides are TGTGCCAGCAGTTTGGTCAGCGCTGGAAGCGAGCAGTACTTC. Amino acids: CASSLVSAGSEQYF. The rearrangement links TRBV28 to TRBJ2-7; D is uncertain. V was cut by 3 bases and J by 6 bases, with 15 bases left in between. CDR3 length equals 14 residues. The V gene's germline CDR1 is MDHEN and CDR2 SYDVKM.

J is TRBJ1-2 and V is TRBV7-3; 7 bases line up with TRBD1. Trimming removed 4 bases from V and 7 bases from J; junction bases left unmatched: 9. CDR1 and CDR2 from the germline V gene are SGHTA and FQGTGA. The CDR3 consists of 14 residues. The CDR3: CASSSSAGGSGYTF. The CDR3 DNA reads as TGTGCCAGCAGCTCCAGTGCAGGGGGAAGTGGCTACACCTTC. The full variable domain, with the rest looked up from reference TRBV7-3 and TRBJ1-2, is GAGVSQTPSNKVTEKGKYVELRCDPISGHTALYWYRQSLGQGPEFLIYFQGTGAADDSGLPNDRFFAVRPEGSVSTLKIQRTERGDSAVYLCASSSSAGGSGYTFGSGTRLTVV.

This chain joins TRBV5-6 and TRBJ1-2; 8 bases line up with TRBD1. V was clipped by 4 bases and J by 7 bases; unmatched bases: 6. Germline V lookup: CDR1 SGHDT, CDR2 YYEEEE. The length of the CDR3 is 13 residues. The CDR3 sequence is CASSIIQGGGYTF. The CDR3 DNA reads as TGTGCCAGCAGCATCATACAGGGGGGTGGCTACACCTTC.

V is TRBV4-2 and J is TRBJ2-7; no firm D call. The V gene's germline CDR1 is LGHNA and CDR2 YNFKEQ. V was pared by 1 base and J by 0 bases, with 7 bases between. CDR3 size: 14 residues. CDR3 bases: TGTGCCAGCAGCCAAGTTGAGGACTCCTACGAGCAGTACTTC. Translated: CASSQVEDSYEQYF.

This chain joins TRBV19 and TRBJ1-2; the D gene is possibly TRBD1 (6 bases). In germline, CDR1 is LNHDA, CDR2 SQIVND (reference sequence). V was pared by 3 bases and J by 6 bases, with 14 bases between. This CDR3 is 14 amino acids long. The CDR3 DNA reads TGTGCCAGTAGTATCCCGGGACATAAGGATGGCTACACCTTC. Its protein is CASSIPGHKDGYTF.

The V gene is TRBV2, the J gene TRBJ2-5, with D hard to call. This CDR3 comprises 13 residues. The germline V and J ends were trimmed by 1 base and 4 bases, with 7 bases remaining between them. Per the germline V gene, CDR1 is SNHLY and CDR2 is FYNNEI. CDR3 nucleotide sequence: TGTGCCAGCAGTGAAGGCCCGAGAGAGACCCAGTACTTC. Amino acids: CASSEGPRETQYF.

This clone was seen more than once but under ten times. CDR3 bases: TGTGCCAGCAGTGAGGGACTAGACACCGGGGAGCTGTTTTTT. Amino acid sequence: CASSEGLDTGELFF. The gene calls are TRBV6-4 and TRBJ2-2; 8 bases fit TRBD2. After removal of 3 bases from V and 3 bases from J, the junction contained 0 bases not matched to a gene. Germline assignment: CDR1 MRHNA and CDR2 SNTAGT. The CDR3 sequence is 14 residues long.

This clone has only a few counts. V and J are TRBV7-2 and TRBJ1-2, with 10 bases identical to TRBD1. Germline V gene sequence: CDR1 SGHTA, CDR2 FQGNSA. The trim removed 3 bases at V and 4 bases at J, leaving 5 bases unmatched. This CDR3 comprises 15 residues. The DNA of the CDR3 is TGTGCCAGCAGCTTTCCGGGACAGGGGATCTATGGCTACACCTTC. Amino acids: CASSFPGQGIYGYTF. Full variable domain (rest looked up from reference TRBV7-2 and TRBJ1-2): GAGVSQSPSNKVTEKGKDVELRCDPISGHTALYWYRQSLGQGLEFLIYFQGNSAPDKSGLPSDRFSAERTGGSVSTLTIQRTQQEDSAVYLCASSFPGQGIYGYTFGSGTRLTVV.

V and J are TRBV9 and TRBJ2-7; D is unclear. Germline loops: CDR1 SGDLS, CDR2 YYNGEE. The V gene lost 3 bases and the J gene lost 2 bases, with 15 bases spanning the gap. CDR3 length: 15 residues. The CDR3 region has the DNA TGTGCCAGCAGCGCCAATGACATCCCACCCTACGAGCAGTACTTC. This encodes CASSANDIPPYEQYF. The whole variable domain, remainder taken from reference TRBV9 and TRBJ2-7, is DSGVTQTPKHLITATGQRVTLRCSPRSGDLSVYWYQQSLDQGLQFLIQYYNGEERAKGNILERFSAQQFPDLHSELNLSSLELGDSALYFCASSANDIPPYEQYFGPGTRLTVT.

The V gene is TRBV11-1, the J gene TRBJ1-5, with a weak D call TRBD1 (5 bases). The V end was cut by 5 bases, the J end by 6 bases, with 14 bases between. There are 14 residues in the CDR3. CDR1 and CDR2 (germline): SGHAT, FQDESV (reference sequence). The CDR3 DNA sequence: TGTGCCAGCAGCCTAAGACCGGGGGGTCAGCCCCAGCATTTT. Encoded protein: CASSLRPGGQPQHF.

V and J are TRBV13 and TRBJ1-2, with D possibly TRBD1 on 5 matching bases. The CDR3 is 16 amino acids. The ends were cut back, 5 bases at V and 3 bases at J, with 19 bases in the middle. Germline loops: CDR1 PRHDT, CDR2 FYEKMQ (reference sequence). The CDR3 spells CASSAFRARGDYGYTF. In DNA, the CDR3 is TGTGCCAGCAGCGCGTTTAGGGCCCGGGGGGACTATGGCTACACCTTC.

This clone was seen a handful of times. The chain combines TRBV5-1 with TRBJ2-3; D might be TRBD1 (8 bases). Looked up from germline, CDR1 is SGHRS and CDR2 is YFSETQ. The V end lost 9 bases, the J end lost 3 bases, and 17 bases lay between the germline ends. The CDR3 length is 14 residues. Here the CDR3 DNA reads TGCGCCACCAAGACAGGGGAGGGGACAGATACGCAGTATTTT. Its protein product is CATKTGEGTDTQYF.

This clone was detected only once. V and J are TRBV6-6 and TRBJ1-2; a weak D match, TRBD1 (6 bases). The CDR3 covers 12 residues. Germline V gene sequence: CDR1 MNHNY, CDR2 SVGAGI (reference sequence). Deletions cut 6 bases from V and 5 bases from J, with 10 bases between. The CDR3 nucleotides are TGTGCCAGCAGGGGACAAGGATATGGCTACACCTTC. Protein sequence: CASRGQGYGYTF.

This clone was recorded a few times. This rearrangement joins TRBV6-6 to TRBJ2-3; perhaps TRBD1 as D (6 bases). The CDR3 spans 13 residues. Trimming cost V 7 bases and J 2 bases, with 10 bases left between them. The V gene's germline CDR1 is MNHNY and CDR2 SVGAGI (reference sequence). The CDR3 region has the DNA TGTGCCAGCACCAGGACAGACACAGATACGCAGTATTTT. It yields the protein CASTRTDTDTQYF.